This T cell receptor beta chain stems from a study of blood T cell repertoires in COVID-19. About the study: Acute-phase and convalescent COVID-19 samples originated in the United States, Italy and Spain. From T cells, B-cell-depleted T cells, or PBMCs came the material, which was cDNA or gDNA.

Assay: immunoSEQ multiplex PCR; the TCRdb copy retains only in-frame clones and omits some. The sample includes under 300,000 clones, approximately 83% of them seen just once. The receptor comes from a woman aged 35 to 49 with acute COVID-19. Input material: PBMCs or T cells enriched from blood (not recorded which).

This chain's CDR3 is CASSRRDRGNEQYF. The CDR3 DNA is TGTGCCAGCAGCCGCCGGGACAGGGGTAACGAGCAGTACTTC. The chain carries TRBV7-8 and TRBJ2-7; 10 bases line up with TRBD1. The CDR3 totals 14 residues. Unmatched junction bases numbered 6, after V lost 5 bases and J lost 5 bases. Germline V gene lookup returns CDR1 SGHVS and CDR2 FQNEAQ.